This passage covers 17 T cell receptor beta chains from one sample sequenced in a study of blood T cell repertoires in COVID-19 (dated by TCRdb to 2020 to 2022). The receptor library was made with the immunoSEQ multiplex PCR assay. Imported from immuneACCESS, the table was reduced by TCRdb to in-frame sequences with V and J called. These copies leave out some clones; in studies compared against another copy, an unresolved V gene accounts for under half, and the cause of the remainder is not known. Across this sample there are roughly 70,000 clones, with roughly 87% seen only once. About 5% of the sample is in the top ten clones. Sequenced input: peripheral blood. Receptor source: a woman aged 45 to 65 with active COVID-19.

In this sample, this clone turned up a few times. This rearrangement joins TRBV11-2 to TRBJ2-2, with TRBD2 identical over 14 bases. V was pared by 6 bases and J by 7 bases, with 13 bases of the junction left unmatched. CDR1 is SGHAT and CDR2 is FQNNGV in the germline V gene. The CDR3 extends over 18 amino acids. DNA for the CDR3: TGTGCCAGCAGTCTTGGGACTAGCGGGAGAAGGAAGGGCGGGGAGCTGTTTTTT. Its translation is CASSLGTSGRRKGGELFF.

This chain connects TRBV6-5 to TRBJ2-5; no definite D call. This CDR3 contains 12 residues. V was trimmed by 8 bases and J by 4 bases, leaving 11 bases between them. The germline gives CDR1 MNHEY, CDR2 SVGAGI. The CDR3 loop reads CASSVGPETQYF. Written as DNA, the CDR3 is TGTGCCAGCTCTGTGGGCCCAGAGACCCAGTACTTC.

The CDR3 region is CASVRDRDQPQHF. The CDR3 DNA reads TGTGCCAGCGTTCGGGACAGGGATCAGCCCCAGCATTTT. The chain joins TRBV2 to TRBJ1-5, with 9 bases lining up with TRBD1. The CDR3 has 13 amino acids. J was trimmed by 5 bases and V by 8 bases; bases with no gene match: 4. Germline-derived CDR1 and CDR2 are SNHLY and FYNNEI.

The CDR3 is CATRRGQGDTEAFF. The DNA for the CDR3 is TGTGCCACCAGGAGGGGTCAGGGGGACACTGAAGCTTTCTTT. V and J are TRBV24-1 and TRBJ1-1, with 7 nucleotides matching TRBD1. V was pared by 7 bases and J by 3 bases, with 7 bases of the junction left unmatched. CDR3 length: 14 residues. Germline CDR1 reads KGHDR; CDR2 reads SFDVKD.

The J gene is TRBJ2-7, the V gene TRBV12-3 or TRBV12-4; tentative D call: TRBD1 (5 bases). V was cut by 6 bases and J by 3 bases, with 9 bases left in between. The CDR3 covers 12 residues. In nucleotides, the CDR3 is TGTGCCAGCAGATCGGACATCTACGAGCAGTACTTC. Protein: CASRSDIYEQYF.

This clone was seen once. V is TRBV6-5 and J is TRBJ1-2, with 8 bases matching TRBD1. Germline V gene sequence: CDR1 MNHEY, CDR2 SVGAGI. V lost 4 bases to trimming and J lost 7 bases; unmatched junction nucleotides: 8. The CDR3 extends over 14 amino acids. CDR3 loop: CASSFQQGDPGYTF. CDR3 nucleotide sequence: TGTGCCAGCAGTTTCCAACAGGGGGATCCTGGCTACACCTTC.

The chain employs TRBV2 and TRBJ2-3; tentative D call: TRBD2 (5 bases). The CDR3 totals 16 residues. Germline V CDR1 and CDR2: SNHLY, FYNNEI. V was trimmed by 1 base and J by 3 bases, leaving 14 bases between them. The CDR3 DNA reads as TGTGCCAGCAGTGAAGGGGGTCGGGGAAGTACAGATACGCAGTATTTT. Translated, it gives CASSEGGRGSTDTQYF.

The chain links TRBV5-1 to TRBJ2-7; 9 bases fit TRBD1. V lost 4 bases, J lost 7 bases, and 9 bases stayed unmatched. This CDR3 is built from 14 residues. From germline, CDR1 is SGHRS and CDR2 YFSETQ. The CDR3 is CASSVGTGRFEQYF. Written as DNA, the CDR3 is TGCGCCAGCAGCGTAGGGACAGGGCGGTTTGAGCAGTACTTC.

The rearrangement uses TRBV15 and TRBJ2-2; TRBD1 matches 7 bases. Per germline, CDR1 LNHNV and CDR2 YYDKDF (reference sequence). V shed 1 base and J 3 bases; nucleotides not matched to a gene: 2. The CDR3 covers 15 residues. The CDR3 loop reads CATSRARGYTGELFF. CDR3 in DNA: TGTGCCACCAGCAGAGCCAGGGGGTACACCGGGGAGCTGTTTTTT.

Written as DNA, the CDR3 is TGTGCCAGCAGTCGACAGGACAGCTCCTATAATTCACCCCTCCACTTT. Translation gives CASSRQDSSYNSPLHF. J is TRBJ1-6 and V is TRBV6-6, with TRBD1 as a possible D gene (6 bases). Germline CDR1 is MNHNY and CDR2 is SVGAGI (reference sequence). Trimming removed 5 bases at V and 0 bases at J, with 11 bases between. The CDR3 consists of 16 residues.

As for this clone: The same CDR3 can be traced to other DNA sequences in this sample. The chain links TRBV7-2 to TRBJ2-1; tentative D call: TRBD2 (6 bases). V gave up 5 bases and J gave up 0 bases, with 14 bases separating them. CDR1 and CDR2 (germline): SGHTA, FQGNSA. The CDR3 consists of 16 residues. The CDR3 region has the DNA TGTGCCAGCAGCCTCACTAGCTCCGGCTCCTACAATGAGCAGTTCTTC. Encoded protein: CASSLTSSGSYNEQFF.

V and J are TRBV10-1 and TRBJ1-5; TRBD1 might be the D (6 bases). V lost 9 bases and J lost 0, with 12 bases in between. The CDR3 spans 14 residues. CDR1 is WNHNN, CDR2 SYGVQD, per germline (reference sequence). The CDR3 nucleotides read TGCGCCAGTACCGGGACATATAGCAATCAGCCCCAGCATTTT. Encoded protein: CASTGTYSNQPQHF.

The chain links TRBV3-1 (or the pseudogene TRBV3-2) to TRBJ2-3; 16 bases match TRBD2. The CDR3 covers 16 residues. V gave up 3 bases and J gave up 6 bases; unmatched junction bases: 3. The V gene's germline CDR1 is LGHDT and CDR2 YNNKEL (reference sequence). CDR3 in DNA: TGTGCCAGCAGCCAGGGGACTAGCGGGAGGGTCGATACGCAGTATTTT. Protein sequence: CASSQGTSGRVDTQYF.

The J gene is TRBJ2-2, the V gene TRBV10-3, with TRBD2 matching over 8 bases. Germline loops: CDR1 ENHRY, CDR2 SYGVKD. Trimming took 6 bases from V and 4 from J; bases not matched to a gene: 7. CDR3 length equals 15 residues. In nucleotides, the CDR3 is TGTGCCATCAGCCCAGCGGGAGCGGGCACCGGGGAGCTGTTTTTT. It specifies CAISPAGAGTGELFF.

J is TRBJ2-1 and V is TRBV30; 9 nucleotides line up with TRBD2. The V and J ends lost 0 bases and 7 bases, in that order; junction bases with no gene match: 10. Germline V gene sequence: CDR1 GTSNPN, CDR2 SVGIG (reference sequence). This CDR3 is built from 16 residues. The DNA for the CDR3 is TGTGCCTGGAGTGTACGATCTAGCGGGACCCCAAATGAGCAGTTCTTC. It codes for CAWSVRSSGTPNEQFF.

The rearrangement links TRBV7-6 to TRBJ2-1, with 11 bases identical to TRBD2. The CDR3 is made up of 19 amino acids. The germline CDR1 and CDR2 sequences are SGHVS and FNYEAQ. V shed 1 base and J 4 bases; nucleotides not matched to a gene: 12. The CDR3 spells CASSLVPPGLAVGYNEQFF. CDR3 bases: TGTGCCAGCAGCTTAGTCCCCCCGGGACTAGCGGTAGGTTACAATGAGCAGTTCTTC.

V and J are TRBV2 and TRBJ2-7, with D maybe TRBD2 (7 bases). The CDR3 contains 14 residues. V shed 6 bases and J shed 3 bases, with 15 bases lying between them. Germline loops: CDR1 SNHLY, CDR2 FYNNEI. The CDR3 sequence is CASRGGGSHYEQYF. In DNA, the CDR3 is TGTGCCAGCAGGGGGGGCGGGAGTCACTACGAGCAGTACTTC. The variable domain in full, completed from reference TRBV2 and TRBJ2-7, reads EPEVTQTPSHQVTQMGQEVILRCVPISNHLYFYWYRQILGQKVEFLVSFYNNEISEKSEIFDDQFSVERPDGSNFTLKIRSTKLEDSAMYFCASRGGGSHYEQYFGPGTRLTVT.